This T cell receptor (beta chain) emerged from a study of T cell changes during pregnancy in multiple sclerosis. CDR3 length: 14 residues. Trimming cost V 3 bases and J 2 bases, with 10 bases left between them. Germline V gene data show CDR1 as SEHNR and CDR2 as FQNEAQ (reference sequence). The method was immunoSEQ multiplex PCR; TCRdb's version includes in-frame clones alone and lacks a portion of them. The sample includes about 79,000 clones, 80% to 95% of them seen just once. Material: peripheral blood, obtained in the second trimester of pregnancy. This sequence joins TRBV7-9 and TRBJ2-5; perhaps TRBD2 as D (6 bases). The receptor was isolated from a female donor in good health, enrolled as a control in a pregnancy study. CDR3 nucleotides: TGTGCCAGCAGCTTCTCCGGGAGACAAGAGACCCAGTACTTC. This codes for CASSFSGRQETQYF.